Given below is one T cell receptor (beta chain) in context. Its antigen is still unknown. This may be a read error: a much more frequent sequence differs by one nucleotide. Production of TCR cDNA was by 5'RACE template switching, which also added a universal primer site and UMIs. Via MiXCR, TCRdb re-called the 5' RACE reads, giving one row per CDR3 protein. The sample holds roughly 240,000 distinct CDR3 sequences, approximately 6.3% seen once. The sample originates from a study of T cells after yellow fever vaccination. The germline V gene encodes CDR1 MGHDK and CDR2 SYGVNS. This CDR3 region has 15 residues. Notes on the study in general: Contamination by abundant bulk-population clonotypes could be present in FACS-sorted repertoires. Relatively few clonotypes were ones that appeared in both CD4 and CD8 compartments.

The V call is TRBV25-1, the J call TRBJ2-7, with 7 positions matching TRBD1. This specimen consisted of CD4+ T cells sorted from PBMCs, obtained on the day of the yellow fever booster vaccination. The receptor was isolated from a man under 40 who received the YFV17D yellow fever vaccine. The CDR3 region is CAGSAWRTGPYEQYF. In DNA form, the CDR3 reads TGTGCCGGCAGTGCGTGGCGGACAGGCCCCTACGAGCAGTACTTC.